This record concerns one T cell receptor (beta chain) sequence. Its antigen is as yet unknown. Libraries were prepared by immunoSEQ multiplex PCR; TCRdb keeps only in-frame clonotypes and omits some of them. This sample has more than 50,000 clones, with about 83% found just once. The CDR3 extends over 14 amino acids. V was cut by 8 bases and J by 5 bases, with 19 bases left in between. Germline values: CDR1 SGDLS, CDR2 YYNGEE. This sample was included in a study of OX40 agonist ivuxolimab in advanced cancers. Across the study: Dose-escalation patients were diagnosed with hepatocellular carcinoma, melanoma, renal cell cancer or head and neck cancer. Checkpoint inhibitors had been given previously to roughly 40% of patients.

Findings of the study overall: In the expanded peripheral T cells, antigen specificity was never determined.

The sequencing here drew on CD4+ or CD8+ T cells sorted from blood, taken in a trial of the OX40 agonist ivuxolimab. The sequence was collected from an adult with an advanced solid tumor such as melanoma, head and neck, liver or kidney cancer. The V gene is TRBV9, the J gene TRBJ1-2; tentative D call: TRBD1 (6 bases). The CDR3 DNA sequence: TGTGCCAGTTCTGGGGGGCCCTCTAGGTATGGCTACACCTTC. Protein: CASSGGPSRYGYTF.